Presented here are 30 T cell receptor beta chains from one specimen sequenced in a study of brain T cells in children with intractable seizures. Stated time point: blood from clinic visit 5 months post-surgery; TSC patient then seizure free. Sequencing was performed with immunoSEQ multiplex PCR; in TCRdb, only in-frame clones are kept and a portion is missing. In the table there are about 340,000 clones, about 93% of which are singletons. Sequenced here: peripheral blood, sampled approximately 5 months after surgery. Receptors originate from a boy in the first two years of life with tuberous sclerosis and intractable seizures.

The sample holds one count of this clone. V usage is TRBV29-1 and J usage is TRBJ2-3, with D hard to call. This CDR3 has 14 residues. Trimming removed 4 bases from V and 0 bases from J, with 11 bases in between. CDR1 SQVTM and CDR2 ANQGSEA come from the germline V gene. The CDR3 loop is CSVGSLVSTDTQYF. DNA for the CDR3: TGCAGCGTTGGGAGCTTAGTTAGCACAGATACGCAGTATTTT.

The chain links TRBV7-2 to TRBJ1-5; possibly TRBD1 for D (5 bases). V was clipped by 2 bases and J by 4 bases, with 6 bases between them. Germline CDR1 is SGHTA and CDR2 is FQGNSA. The CDR3 contains 13 residues. The chain's CDR3 is CASSLQGNQPQHF. In DNA form, the CDR3 reads TGTGCCAGCAGCTTACAGGGTAATCAGCCCCAGCATTTT.

V gene TRBV5-3 combines with J gene TRBJ2-5; D possibly uses TRBD1 or TRBD2 (5 bases each). Being an ORF, TRBV5-3 has a function that is uncertain. The CDR3 contains 15 residues. The germline V and J ends were trimmed by 0 bases and 3 bases, with 12 bases remaining between them. The CDR3 loop reads CARSLARDGEETQYF. In DNA, the CDR3 is TGTGCCAGAAGCTTGGCCCGGGACGGGGAAGAGACCCAGTACTTC.

The chain's CDR3 is CASSQGRTSGQTTYEQYF. As DNA, the CDR3 is TGTGCCAGCTCTCAGGGCCGGACTAGCGGGCAAACCACCTACGAGCAGTACTTC. The V call is TRBV18, the J call TRBJ2-7, with 11 positions matching TRBD2. V dropped 6 bases and J dropped 2; count of bases not matched to a gene: 15. CDR3 length: 18 amino acids. CDR1 and CDR2 from the germline V gene are KGHSH and LQKENI.

The chain combines TRBV30 with TRBJ2-2; tentative D call: TRBD2 (7 bases). Trimming left V 6 bases short and J 5 bases short, with 16 bases between. The germline gives CDR1 GTSNPN, CDR2 SVGIG (reference sequence). The CDR3 is 14 amino acids. The CDR3 spells CACRRGGPTGELFF. The DNA for the CDR3 is TGTGCCTGCCGGAGGGGGGGTCCGACCGGGGAGCTGTTTTTT.

The chain combines TRBV10-3 with TRBJ1-6, with D perhaps matching TRBD1 (6 bases). There are 15 residues in the CDR3. The germline V gene has CDR1 ENHRY and CDR2 SYGVKD. Trimming removed 0 bases at V and 5 bases at J, with 8 bases between. CDR3 bases: TGTGCCATCAGTGAGTCACGACAGGATAATTCACCCCTCCACTTT. The encoded protein is CAISESRQDNSPLHF.

The chain employs TRBV6-5 and TRBJ2-1, with TRBD2 matching 9 bases. The trim removed 4 bases at V and 6 bases at J, leaving 4 bases unmatched. The CDR3 is 14 amino acids. Germline V lookup: CDR1 MNHEY, CDR2 SVGAGI. CDR3: CASSLGGRVNEQFF. CDR3 coding DNA: TGTGCCAGCAGTTTGGGCGGGAGGGTCAATGAGCAGTTCTTC.

As concerns this clone: This sample includes further DNA sequences coding for the same CDR3. CDR3 sequence reads: CASSYSQGNQPQHF. The CDR3 DNA follows: TGTGCCAGCAGTTACTCACAGGGTAATCAGCCCCAGCATTTT. The chain joins TRBV6-5 to TRBJ1-5; a possible D gene is TRBD1 (6 bases). Germline V gene lookup returns CDR1 MNHEY and CDR2 SVGAGI. The CDR3 is made up of 14 amino acids. V was shortened by 0 bases and J by 4 bases, with 7 bases between the two germline ends.

The genes are TRBV6-5 and TRBJ2-2, with a tentative D call TRBD1 (6 bases). The V gene lost 4 bases and the J gene lost 0 bases, with 12 bases spanning the gap. CDR3 length: 16 amino acids. From germline, CDR1 is MNHEY and CDR2 SVGAGI. CDR3 sequence: CASSLLDRPNTGELFF. CDR3 sequence (DNA): TGTGCCAGCAGTTTACTGGACAGACCGAACACCGGGGAGCTGTTTTTT.

The rearrangement uses TRBV19 and TRBJ1-2; D gene ambiguous. The germline V gene has CDR1 LNHDA and CDR2 SQIVND (reference sequence). Trimming took off 6 bases at V and 6 bases at J, with 14 bases between the two ends. This CDR3 is built from 13 residues. The CDR3 coding sequence is TGTGCCAGTAGCCCTCATACGGGAAATGGCTACACCTTC. As protein: CASSPHTGNGYTF.

The rearrangement links TRBV7-9 to TRBJ2-1; TRBD2 matches at 12 bases. The V gene end was trimmed by 5 bases and the J gene end by 8 bases; junction bases not matched to a gene: 7. The CDR3 runs to 15 residues. CDR1 and CDR2 (germline): SEHNR, FQNEAQ (reference sequence). The CDR3 DNA reads as TGTGCCAGCAGCAAGACTAGCGGGAGAAACCATGAGCAGTTCTTC. Its protein is CASSKTSGRNHEQFF.

The chain couples TRBV18 to TRBJ2-1; no clear D gene. CDR1 is KGHSH and CDR2 is LQKENI in the germline V gene. V was trimmed by 3 bases and J by 7 bases, leaving 13 bases between them. The CDR3 runs 14 residues. The CDR3 is CASSPANSLNEQFF. CDR3 DNA sequence: TGTGCCAGCTCACCGGCCAACTCGTTAAATGAGCAGTTCTTC.

This chain uses TRBV19 with TRBJ2-7; no definite D call. V lost 3 bases and J lost 0, with 6 bases in between. The CDR3 is 13 amino acids. Germline CDR1 reads LNHDA; CDR2 reads SQIVND (reference sequence). The CDR3 DNA reads TGTGCCAGTAGTATTGCACCCTCCTACGAGCAGTACTTC. The encoded protein is CASSIAPSYEQYF.

CDR3 DNA sequence: TGTGCCAGCAGCAGCGGTCGGAATACGCAGTATTTT. It yields the protein CASSSGRNTQYF. The gene calls are TRBV7-3 and TRBJ2-3; the D gene is possibly TRBD2 (5 bases). CDR1 and CDR2 (germline): SGHTA, FQGTGA. Trimming removed 5 bases from V and 7 bases from J, with 10 bases in between. The CDR3 has 12 residues.

The J gene is TRBJ2-6, the V gene TRBV2; 9 nucleotides agree with TRBD1. The germline V gene has CDR1 SNHLY and CDR2 FYNNEI. Unmatched junction bases numbered 9, after V lost 6 bases and J lost 0 bases. This CDR3 contains 18 residues. DNA of the CDR3: TGTGCCAGCAGGGCTGGACAGGGGTGGCTCTCTGGGGCCAACGTCCTGACTTTC. Translation gives CASRAGQGWLSGANVLTF.

With respect to this clone: Other DNA sequences in this specimen translate into the identical CDR3. V and J are TRBV24-1 and TRBJ2-5; 10 bases are a match to TRBD1. The CDR3 has 13 amino acids. Germline values: CDR1 KGHDR, CDR2 SFDVKD. J gave up 3 bases and V 7 bases, and 1 base lay outside the gene matches. DNA for the CDR3: TGTGCCACCAGAGGGACAGGGGAAGAGACCCAGTACTTC. As protein: CATRGTGEETQYF.

The chain has TRBV24-1 and TRBJ2-5; the match to TRBD2 covers 13 bases. Germline-derived CDR1 and CDR2 are KGHDR and SFDVKD. This CDR3 contains 13 residues. The V segment lost 9 bases and the J segment 4 bases; nucleotides outside the gene matches: 1. As DNA, the CDR3 is TGTGCCACCCGGACTAGCGGGGGAGAGACCCAGTACTTC. Translated, it gives CATRTSGGETQYF.

This rearrangement joins TRBV29-1 to TRBJ1-1; D not resolved. Germline values: CDR1 SQVTM, CDR2 ANQGSEA. The CDR3 sequence is 12 residues long. The germline V and J ends were trimmed by 2 bases and 1 base, with 5 bases remaining between them. The chain's CDR3 is CSVETGNTEAFF. In DNA form, the CDR3 reads TGCAGCGTTGAAACGGGGAACACTGAAGCTTTCTTT.

This sequence joins TRBV7-9 and TRBJ1-5; a weak D match, TRBD1 (5 bases). V lost 4 bases and J 9 bases, leaving 7 bases between the germline ends. Germline-derived CDR1 and CDR2 are SEHNR and FQNEAQ (reference sequence). The CDR3 has 11 residues. The CDR3 sequence: CASSSGGPQHF. DNA of the CDR3: TGTGCCAGCAGCTCGGGGGGGCCCCAGCATTTT.

V and J are TRBV19 and TRBJ2-5, with TRBD1 as a possible D gene (7 bases). CDR3 length equals 14 residues. The V and J ends lost 1 base and 5 bases respectively, with 11 bases between them. Germline V CDR1 and CDR2: LNHDA, SQIVND (reference sequence). The CDR3 DNA reads TGTGCCAGTAGTATAGCGGCAGGGGGGGAGACCCAGTACTTC. Protein: CASSIAAGGETQYF.

This sequence joins TRBV9 and TRBJ1-2; 9 bases fit TRBD1. The CDR3 has 16 amino acids. With V trimmed by 0 bases and J by 8 bases, 11 bases remained unmatched. Germline V CDR1 and CDR2: SGDLS, YYNGEE. CDR3 amino acids: CASSVDLTGGNRGYTF. CDR3 DNA sequence: TGTGCCAGCAGCGTAGATCTGACAGGGGGGAATAGAGGCTACACCTTC.

Only a few counts were recorded for this clone. CDR3 sequence (DNA): TGTGCCAGCAGCTTAGTCACAGGGGGCTCTGGCTACGAGCAGTACTTC. This encodes CASSLVTGGSGYEQYF. This rearrangement joins TRBV11-2 to TRBJ2-7, with 9 bases that match TRBD1. The CDR3 consists of 16 residues. The germline V gene encodes CDR1 SGHAT and CDR2 FQNNGV. The V and J ends lost 1 base and 3 bases, in that order; junction bases with no gene match: 7.

The chain couples TRBV11-2 to TRBJ1-4; tentatively, D is TRBD1 (5 bases). The CDR3 extends over 14 amino acids. CDR1 is SGHAT and CDR2 is FQNNGV in the germline V gene. The ends were cut back, 4 bases at V and 0 bases at J, with 6 bases in the middle. CDR3 sequence: CASSYRSTNEKLFF. The DNA for the CDR3 is TGTGCCAGCAGCTACAGGTCAACTAATGAAAAACTGTTTTTT.

The chain links TRBV19 to TRBJ1-4; tentatively, D is TRBD1 (5 bases). Germline loops: CDR1 LNHDA, CDR2 SQIVND (reference sequence). The V gene lost 7 bases and the J gene lost 0 bases, with 12 bases spanning the gap. The CDR3 totals 15 residues. CDR3 sequence (DNA): TGTGCCAGTAAGGAGGGGCAAGCAACTAATGAAAAACTGTTTTTT. It encodes CASKEGQATNEKLFF.

This chain uses TRBV6-2 or TRBV6-3 with TRBJ1-4; no definite D call. Trimming took 2 bases from V and 2 from J, leaving 6 bases between them. Germline lookup yields CDR1 MNHEY and CDR2 SVGEGT. This CDR3 has 14 residues. The CDR3 is CASSYLGTNEKLFF. For the CDR3, the DNA is TGTGCCAGCAGTTACCTGGGGACTAATGAAAAACTGTTTTTT.

The chain carries TRBV12-5 and TRBJ1-2; D gene uncertain. Germline assignment: CDR1 LGHNT and CDR2 FRNRAP. The ends were cut back, 2 bases at V and 4 bases at J, with 17 bases in the middle. This CDR3 spans 16 amino acids. The CDR3 DNA sequence: TGTGCTAGTGGTTTGCCCCGGACTAACCGGGGCTATGGCTACACCTTC. Its protein product is CASGLPRTNRGYGYTF.

This chain connects TRBV4-2 to TRBJ1-1; TRBD1 matches at 8 bases. Germline V lookup: CDR1 LGHNA, CDR2 YNFKEQ. This CDR3 is 14 amino acids long. Unmatched junction bases numbered 7, after V lost 4 bases and J lost 6 bases. The CDR3 bases are TGTGCCAGCAGCCCGACGACAGGGGCCGCTGAAGCTTTCTTT. It specifies CASSPTTGAAEAFF.

J is TRBJ1-1 and V is TRBV5-1; no definite D call. Trimming shortened V by 3 bases and J by 0 bases, and 9 bases separated the two germline ends. This CDR3 spans 14 amino acids. The germline gives CDR1 SGHRS, CDR2 YFSETQ. The DNA for the CDR3 is TGCGCCAGCAGCTCGGGAGATATGAACACTGAAGCTTTCTTT. Amino acid sequence: CASSSGDMNTEAFF.

This chain joins TRBV3-1 (or the pseudogene TRBV3-2) and TRBJ1-5; tentative D call: TRBD1 (5 bases). The germline V gene encodes CDR1 LGHDT and CDR2 YNNKEL (reference sequence). This CDR3 region has 13 residues. V lost 0 bases and J 7 bases, leaving 7 bases between the germline ends. The DNA for the CDR3 is TGTGCCAGCAGCCAAGAAGGGGAGCAGCCCCAGCATTTT. This gives the protein CASSQEGEQPQHF.

This rearrangement joins TRBV5-1 to TRBJ1-6; D is uncertain. The CDR3 loop spans 14 amino acids. Looked up from germline, CDR1 is SGHRS and CDR2 is YFSETQ. Between the trimmed V and J ends, which lost 2 bases and 10 bases, there was a span of 13 bases. The CDR3 spells CASSFGEFQSPLHF. The CDR3 region has the DNA TGCGCCAGCAGCTTTGGGGAATTTCAATCACCCCTCCACTTT.